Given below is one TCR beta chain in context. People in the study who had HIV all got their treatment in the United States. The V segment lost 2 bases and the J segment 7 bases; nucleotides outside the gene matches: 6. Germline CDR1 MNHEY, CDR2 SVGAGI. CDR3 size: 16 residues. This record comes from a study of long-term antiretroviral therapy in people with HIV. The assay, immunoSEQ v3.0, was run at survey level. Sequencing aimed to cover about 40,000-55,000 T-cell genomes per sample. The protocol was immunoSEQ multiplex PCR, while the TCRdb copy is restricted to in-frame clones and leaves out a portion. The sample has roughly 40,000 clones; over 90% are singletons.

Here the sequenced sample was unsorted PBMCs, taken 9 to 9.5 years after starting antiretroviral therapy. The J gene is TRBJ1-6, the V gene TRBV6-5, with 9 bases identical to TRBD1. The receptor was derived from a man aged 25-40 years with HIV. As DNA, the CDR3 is TGTGCCAGCAGTTACCTGACAGGGGGGGAAAATTCACCCCTCCACTTT. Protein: CASSYLTGGENSPLHF.